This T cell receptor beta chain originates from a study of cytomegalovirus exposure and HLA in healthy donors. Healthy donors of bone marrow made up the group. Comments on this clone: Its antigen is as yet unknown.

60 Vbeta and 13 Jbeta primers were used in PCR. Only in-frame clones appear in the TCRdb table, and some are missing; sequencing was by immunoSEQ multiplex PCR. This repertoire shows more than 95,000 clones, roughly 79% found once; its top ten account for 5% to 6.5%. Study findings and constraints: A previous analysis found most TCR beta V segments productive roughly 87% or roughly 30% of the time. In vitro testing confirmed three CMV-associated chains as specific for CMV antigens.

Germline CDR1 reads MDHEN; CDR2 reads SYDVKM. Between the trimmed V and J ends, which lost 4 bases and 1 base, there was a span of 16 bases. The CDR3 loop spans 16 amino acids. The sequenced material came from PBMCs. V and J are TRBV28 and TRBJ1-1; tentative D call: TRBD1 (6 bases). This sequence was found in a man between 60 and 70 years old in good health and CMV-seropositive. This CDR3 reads CASSSPAGGWNTEAFF. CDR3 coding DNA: TGTGCCAGCAGTTCCCCAGCGGGGGGCTGGAACACTGAAGCTTTCTTT.